These 18 T cell receptor beta chains were all obtained from the same sample, sequenced in a study of PD-L1 blockade in urothelial cancer. Profiling relied on immunoSEQ multiplex PCR, and the TCRdb table lists in-frame clones only, not all of them. The sample includes approximately 51,000 clones, 70% to 90% seen only once; the top ten take 16%. The sample here was PBMCs, taken around atezolizumab (anti-PD-L1) treatment. The receptors were gathered from a man aged 55-75 years with urothelial cancer.

This chain joins TRBV5-1 and TRBJ2-1, with 9 bases matching TRBD2. Trimming cost V 0 bases and J 7 bases; bases outside gene matches: 11. In germline, CDR1 is SGHRS, CDR2 YFSETQ. The CDR3 length is 17 residues. CDR3 bases: TGCGCCAGCAGCTTGGGGGGCGTGGCGGGGGGGCAGAATGAGCAGTTCTTC. It translates to CASSLGGVAGGQNEQFF.

V gene TRBV5-5 combines with J gene TRBJ2-7; maybe TRBD2 (7 bases). The CDR3 is 14 residues long. CDR1 and CDR2 from the germline V gene are SGHKS and YYEKEE (reference sequence). Trimming removed 4 bases at V and 5 bases at J, with 16 bases between. This chain's CDR3 is CASSKRGGANEQYF. In DNA form, the CDR3 reads TGTGCCAGCAGCAAAAGGGGGGGGGCAAACGAGCAGTACTTC.

The chain couples TRBV5-1 to TRBJ1-2; a weak D match, TRBD1 (5 bases). Germline V gives CDR1 SGHRS, CDR2 YFSETQ. Trimming shortened V by 0 bases and J by 4 bases, and 16 bases separated the two germline ends. The CDR3 is 16 amino acids. The CDR3 loop is CASSLATAPVLYGYTF. The CDR3 region has the DNA TGCGCCAGCAGCTTGGCGACAGCCCCGGTCCTCTATGGCTACACCTTC.

The chain employs TRBV6-6 and TRBJ2-7, with D perhaps matching TRBD1 (5 bases). The germline V gene has CDR1 MNHNY and CDR2 SVGAGI (reference sequence). This CDR3 is built from 14 residues. V was shortened by 2 bases and J by 3 bases, with 11 bases between the two germline ends. CDR3 sequence reads: CASSYTGHNYEQYF. The CDR3, as DNA: TGTGCCAGCAGTTACACAGGACATAACTACGAGCAGTACTTC.

The chain employs TRBV13 and TRBJ2-1; possible D gene TRBD1, 6 bases. Germline lookup yields CDR1 PRHDT and CDR2 FYEKMQ (reference sequence). The CDR3 extends over 13 amino acids. V shed 5 bases and J shed 7 bases, with 12 bases lying between them. The CDR3 coding sequence is TGTGCCAGCAGCATGGGACATCGGAATGAGCAGTTCTTC. It specifies CASSMGHRNEQFF. Variable domain in full (rest from reference TRBV13 and TRBJ2-1): AAGVIQSPRHLIKEKRETATLKCYPIPRHDTVYWYQQGPGQDPQFLISFYEKMQSDKGSIPDRFSAQQFSDYHSELNMSSLELGDSALYFCASSMGHRNEQFFGPGTRLTVL.

The chain uses TRBV11-1 and TRBJ1-1; TRBD1 might be the D (6 bases). The CDR3 is 14 amino acids. Looked up from germline, CDR1 is SGHAT and CDR2 is FQDESV (reference sequence). Between the trimmed V and J ends, which lost 4 bases and 2 bases, there was a span of 11 bases. The CDR3 reads CASSSWTANTEAFF. Written as DNA, the CDR3 is TGTGCCAGCAGCTCCTGGACAGCAAACACTGAAGCTTTCTTT. The full variable domain, its missing parts supplied by reference TRBV11-1 and TRBJ1-1, is EAEVAQSPRYKITEKSQAVAFWCDPISGHATLYWYRQILGQGPELLVQFQDESVVDDSQLPKDRFSAERLKGVDSTLKIQPAELGDSAMYLCASSSWTANTEAFFGQGTRLTVV.

The chain is built from TRBV5-1 and TRBJ2-7, with a tentative D call TRBD1 (5 bases). With 6 bases removed from V and 5 bases from J, the gap between germline ends came to 15 bases. The germline gives CDR1 SGHRS, CDR2 YFSETQ. The CDR3 contains 13 residues. The chain's CDR3 is CASKLKGRDEQYF. The CDR3 DNA sequence: TGCGCCAGCAAATTAAAAGGCAGGGACGAGCAGTACTTC.

The gene calls are TRBV28 and TRBJ1-5, with D perhaps TRBD1 (6 bases). CDR3 length: 18 amino acids. CDR1 and CDR2 (germline): MDHEN, SYDVKM. V gave up 4 bases and J gave up 0 bases, with 19 bases separating them. CDR3 DNA: TGTGCCAGCAGTTGGGGGACACCGAAGACCTATAGCAATCAGCCCCAGCATTTT. It codes for CASSWGTPKTYSNQPQHF. Drawing the rest from reference TRBV28 and TRBJ1-5, the complete variable domain is DVKVTQSSRYLVKRTGEKVFLECVQDMDHENMFWYRQDPGLGLRLIYFSYDVKMKEKGDIPEGYSVSREKKERFSLILESASTNQTSMYLCASSWGTPKTYSNQPQHFGDGTRLSIL.

The chain uses TRBV5-1 and TRBJ2-7, with D possibly being TRBD1 (5 bases). Germline values: CDR1 SGHRS, CDR2 YFSETQ. Trimming stripped 0 bases from V and 2 bases from J, with 9 bases between. This CDR3 spans 14 amino acids. The CDR3, as DNA: TGCGCCAGCAGCTTGGGTGTGGGGCCCTACGAGCAGTACTTC. This sequence encodes CASSLGVGPYEQYF.

DNA for the CDR3: TGCGCCAGCAGCTTGGGGGGACAGGTTTACGAGCAGTACTTC. This translates into CASSLGGQVYEQYF. The chain recombines TRBV5-1 with TRBJ2-7, with TRBD1 identical over 8 bases. Unmatched junction bases numbered 3, after V lost 0 bases and J lost 4 bases. CDR1 and CDR2 (germline): SGHRS, YFSETQ. This CDR3 spans 14 amino acids.

The chain uses TRBV11-2 and TRBJ2-7, with D perhaps matching TRBD2 (8 bases). The CDR3 loop spans 16 amino acids. V shed 4 bases and J shed 3 bases, with 19 bases lying between them. Germline-derived CDR1 and CDR2 are SGHAT and FQNNGV. Written as DNA, the CDR3 is TGTGCCAGCAGCTCATCCGGGGGGGACAGATTCTACGAGCAGTACTTC. Translation gives CASSSSGGDRFYEQYF.

The rearrangement links TRBV7-9 to TRBJ2-7; 8 positions match TRBD1. The CDR3 totals 13 residues. Germline CDR1 reads SEHNR; CDR2 reads FQNEAQ (reference sequence). The V gene end was trimmed by 4 bases and the J gene end by 7 bases; junction bases not matched to a gene: 6. The CDR3 bases are TGTGCCAGCAGCTCGACAGGGGTCAGAGAGCAGTACTTC. This gives the protein CASSSTGVREQYF. The full variable domain, rest sourced from reference TRBV7-9 and TRBJ2-7, is DTGVSQNPRHKITKRGQNVTFRCDPISEHNRLYWYRQTLGQGPEFLTYFQNEAQLEKSRLLSDRFSAERPKGSFSTLEIQRTEQGDSAMYLCASSSTGVREQYFGPGTRLTVT.

This chain uses TRBV19 with TRBJ2-7, with 11 bases aligning to TRBD1. The CDR3 spans 14 residues. The germline CDR1 and CDR2 sequences are LNHDA and SQIVND (reference sequence). V shed 8 bases, J shed 6 bases, and the junction held 9 bases outside the gene matches. CDR3 sequence reads: CASGRDRGTPEQYF. The CDR3, as DNA: TGTGCCAGTGGGCGGGACAGGGGGACCCCCGAGCAGTACTTC.

The V call is TRBV30, the J call TRBJ1-4; TRBD1 might be the D (6 bases). The V gene's germline CDR1 is GTSNPN and CDR2 SVGIG (reference sequence). V dropped 8 bases and J dropped 8 bases, with 18 bases sitting between them. The CDR3 has 13 amino acids. CDR3 nucleotides: TGTGCCGCAGACAGGACGCAATCGGAAAAACTGTTTTTT. It translates to CAADRTQSEKLFF.

V is TRBV30 and J is TRBJ1-1; 8 positions agree with TRBD1. The V gene's germline CDR1 is GTSNPN and CDR2 SVGIG (reference sequence). The CDR3 has 13 residues. Germline trimming cut 5 bases from V and 1 base from J; bases unmatched to any gene: 3. The CDR3 coding sequence is TGTGCCTGGTCAGGGGGCGCGAACACTGAAGCTTTCTTT. This translates into CAWSGGANTEAFF. Supplemented by reference TRBV30 and TRBJ1-1, the full variable domain reads SQTIHQWPATLVQPVGSPLSLECTVEGTSNPNLYWYRQAAGRGLQLLFYSVGIGQISSEVPQNLSASRPQDRQFILSSKKLLLSDSGFYLCAWSGGANTEAFFGQGTRLTVV.

J is TRBJ2-3 and V is TRBV27, with 8 positions matching TRBD2. The germline CDR1 and CDR2 sequences are MNHEY and SMNVEV (reference sequence). With V trimmed by 2 bases and J by 5 bases, 9 bases remained unmatched. This CDR3 spans 16 amino acids. The CDR3 reads CASSLRRGRGGDTQYF. CDR3 coding DNA: TGTGCCAGCAGTTTAAGGAGAGGACGGGGGGGAGATACGCAGTATTTT.

The chain employs TRBV6-6 and TRBJ2-1, with D possibly matching TRBD2 (6 bases). The CDR3 consists of 13 residues. The germline CDR1 and CDR2 sequences are MNHNY and SVGAGI (reference sequence). Trimming removed 6 bases from V and 2 bases from J, with 8 bases in between. The CDR3 sequence is CASSPGAYNEQFF. The CDR3 DNA reads TGTGCCAGCAGCCCGGGAGCCTACAATGAGCAGTTCTTC.

The chain recombines TRBV10-3 with TRBJ2-1, with 8 bases aligning to TRBD2. Per germline, CDR1 ENHRY and CDR2 SYGVKD. V was pared by 5 bases and J by 0 bases, with 0 bases of the junction left unmatched. The CDR3 has 14 amino acids. The CDR3 sequence: CAISLAGSYNEQFF. DNA for the CDR3: TGTGCCATCAGTCTAGCGGGCTCCTACAATGAGCAGTTCTTC.